Listed below are T cell receptor beta chains from one sample, sequenced in a study of blood T cell repertoires in COVID-19. Generated by immunoSEQ multiplex PCR, the TCRdb table keeps only in-frame clones and is missing some. The sample includes roughly 30,000 clones, over 90% seen only once; the top ten take about 5%. The sample taken for sequencing was peripheral blood. The source of these receptors is a human donor in a cohort sampled during active COVID-19. The CDR3 runs from the conserved cysteine through the conserved F or W. A D gene is named only where the DNA matches it firmly. Part of the rows lack a size; the others show once, few, many or a class for expanded clones.

.	TRBJ1-1	TRBV7-2	.	TGTGCCAGCAGCATAAACAGGAACACTGAAGCTTTCTTT	CASSINRNTEAFF
.	TRBJ2-4	TRBV15	.	TGTGCCACCAGCAGAATGGGGGAACAGGGAAACATTCAGTACTTC	CATSRMGEQGNIQYF
TRBD2	TRBJ2-1	TRBV7-9	.	TGTGCCAGCAGCTCTAGCGGGAGTTGGTACAATGAGCAGTTCTTC	CASSSSGSWYNEQFF
.	TRBJ2-6	TRBV5-1	.	TGCGCCAGCAGCCCTATCTCTGGGGCCAACGTCCTGACTTTC	CASSPISGANVLTF
.	TRBJ2-1	TRBV7-8	.	TGTGCCAGCAGCTTAGGAGGCGCGGGGTCTGAAGCCTACAATGAGCAGTTCTTC	CASSLGGAGSEAYNEQFF
TRBD1	TRBJ1-2	TRBV24-1	.	TGTGCCACCAGTGATTTGGGACAGGGGGGAAATGGCTACACCTTC	CATSDLGQGGNGYTF
TRBD1	TRBJ2-7	TRBV5-1	.	TGCGCCAGCAGCTGGACGACAGGGGGCACCTACGAGCAGTACTTC	CASSWTTGGTYEQYF
TRBD1	TRBJ1-1	TRBV19	.	TGTGCCAGTAGTATAGACCCGGGACAGGGAGGCACTGAAGCTTTCTTT	CASSIDPGQGGTEAFF
.	TRBJ1-1	TRBV14	.	TGTGCCAGCAGCCAAGCTGGACTTGTGCAAGCTTTCTTT	CASSQAGLVQAFF
TRBD2	TRBJ2-2	TRBV7-9	once	TGTGCCAGCAGCCCGCTAAGCGGGAGGGCCCGCACCGGGGAGCTGTTTTTT	CASSPLSGRARTGELFF
.	TRBJ2-7	TRBV29-1	.	TGCAGCGTTACCAGGGGTAACTACGAGCAGTACTTC	CSVTRGNYEQYF
.	TRBJ2-5	TRBV3-1/TRBV3-2	.	TGTGCCAGCAGCCAAGTACTCGCCCTCACTCAAGAGACCCAGTACTTC	CASSQVLALTQETQYF
.	TRBJ1-6	TRBV2	.	TGTGCCAGCTGGCGGGGGACCGACACCGATAATTCACCCCTCCACTTT	CASWRGTDTDNSPLHF
.	TRBJ2-7	TRBV4-1	once	TGCGCCAGCAGCCAAGGGATTAACAGGGATAACGAGCAGTACTTC	CASSQGINRDNEQYF
.	TRBJ2-2	TRBV13	few	TGTGCCAGCAGACTCGGGAAGGCAAACGGGGAGCTGTTTTTT	CASRLGKANGELFF
.	TRBJ2-5	TRBV5-4	.	TGTGCCAGCAGCTTCTGGGGACTCCAAGAGACCCAGTACTTC	CASSFWGLQETQYF
TRBD1	TRBJ2-3	TRBV29-1	.	TGCAGCGGACGGGACAGGGATTACGATACGCAGTATTTT	CSGRDRDYDTQYF
.	TRBJ2-1	TRBV9	once	TGTGCCAGCAGCCCCTCCGTGATCAGTGAGCAGTTCTTC	CASSPSVISEQFF
TRBD2	TRBJ2-1	TRBV5-5	.	TGTGCCAGCAGCACTGACCCGTGGAGGGAGGGCCCCTACAATGAGCAGTTCTTC	CASSTDPWREGPYNEQFF
.	TRBJ2-2	TRBV18	.	TGTGCCAGCTCACCATCGGGGATCACCGGGGAGCTGTTTTTT	CASSPSGITGELFF
TRBD2	TRBJ2-3	TRBV3-1/TRBV3-2	.	TGTGCCAGCAGCCAAGATGGGACTACCTATTACACAGATACGCAGTATTTT	CASSQDGTTYYTDTQYF
TRBD1	TRBJ2-4	TRBV7-8	.	TGTGCCAGCAGCTTAGAATGGGACAGCAAAAACATTCAGTACTTC	CASSLEWDSKNIQYF
TRBD1	TRBJ1-3	TRBV25-1	.	TGTGCCAGCAGTGAAAACAGGGGACCTGGAAACACCATATATTTT	CASSENRGPGNTIYF
.	TRBJ2-3	TRBV5-1	.	TGCGCCAGCAGCTTGGGACAGCGCACAGATACGCAGTATTTT	CASSLGQRTDTQYF
.	TRBJ2-1	TRBV3-1/TRBV3-2	.	TGTGCCAGCAGCCATGGCCGGGGCAATGAGCAGTTCTTC	CASSHGRGNEQFF
TRBD2	TRBJ2-7	TRBV29-1	.	TGCAGCGGTGGGGGCGGGAGGAGGACCGAGCAGTACTTC	CSGGGGRRTEQYF
TRBD1	TRBJ2-5	TRBV18	.	TGTGCCAGCTCAGCGGACAGGGGAGAGACCCAGTACTTC	CASSADRGETQYF
TRBD1	TRBJ1-2	TRBV2	few	TGTGCCAGCAGTGTAGTGGCAGGGGGTCATTATGGCTACACCTTC	CASSVVAGGHYGYTF
.	TRBJ1-2	TRBV4-1	.	TGCGCCAGCAGCCAAGTTCGCCGACGAGGGGGTGGCTACACCTTC	CASSQVRRRGGGYTF
TRBD1	TRBJ1-6	TRBV5-1	.	TGCGCCAGCAGCTTCCGGGACAGGGCTTCACCCCTCCACTTT	CASSFRDRASPLHF
.	TRBJ1-4	TRBV27	.	TGTGCCAGCAGTTTTTCCAGGGGTGGCGAAAAACTGTTTTTT	CASSFSRGGEKLFF
TRBD2	TRBJ2-1	TRBV5-4	.	TGTGCCAGCAGGAGACCGGGACTAGGAAACAATGAGCAGTTCTTC	CASRRPGLGNNEQFF
.	TRBJ2-1	TRBV5-5	.	TGTGCCAGCAGTCCGAGGACTGTTTCTGGCTCCTACAATGAGCAGTTCTTC	CASSPRTVSGSYNEQFF
.	TRBJ2-7	TRBV5-1	.	TGCGCCAGCAGCCCCGCCACGGGACAAACCTACGAGCAGTACTTC	CASSPATGQTYEQYF
TRBD1	TRBJ1-1	TRBV6-5	.	TGTGCCAGCAGGACAGGGGCGGGCACTGAAGCTTTCTTT	CASRTGAGTEAFF
TRBD1	TRBJ1-5	TRBV2	.	TGTGCCAGCAGGCAGGGGGGTCAGCCCCAGCATTTT	CASRQGGQPQHF
.	TRBJ1-1	TRBV19	.	TGTGCCAGTAGTAACTGGGCAGGGATGAACACTGAAGCTTTCTTT	CASSNWAGMNTEAFF
.	TRBJ2-4	TRBV3-1/TRBV3-2	few	TGTGCCAGCAGCCAAGACAACGGAGGGATTCAGTACTTC	CASSQDNGGIQYF
.	TRBJ1-1	TRBV14	.	TGTGCCAGCAGCCAAGTGACTAACACTGAAGCTTTCTTT	CASSQVTNTEAFF
.	TRBJ2-2	TRBV7-2	.	TGTGCCAGCAGCTTAGACAGTACGAGGGCCGGGGAGCTGTTTTTT	CASSLDSTRAGELFF
.	TRBJ1-2	TRBV6-5	.	TGTGCCAGCAGTCCCCCTGATGGCTACACCTTC	CASSPPDGYTF
TRBD1	TRBJ1-1	TRBV12-5	.	TGTGCTAGTGGCGGACAGGCCTTTGAAGCTTTCTTT	CASGGQAFEAFF
.	TRBJ2-5	TRBV19	.	TGTGCCAGTAGTATTCAGGATCAAGAGACCCAGTACTTC	CASSIQDQETQYF
.	TRBJ2-4	TRBV28	.	TGTGCCAGCAGTTTATGGGGCGACAGAGTAAACATTCAGTACTTC	CASSLWGDRVNIQYF
.	TRBJ1-1	TRBV25-1	once	TGTGCCAGCAGTTGGGACTCAAATGAAGCTTTCTTT	CASSWDSNEAFF
.	TRBJ1-1	TRBV6-5	.	TGTGCCAGCAGACTCTCCGGGAGTTTGAACACTGAAGCTTTCTTT	CASRLSGSLNTEAFF
TRBD2	TRBJ2-1	TRBV18	.	TGTGCCAGCTCACCATTTTTTGGTCTAGCGGTTAACAATGAGCAGTTCTTC	CASSPFFGLAVNNEQFF
.	TRBJ2-7	TRBV7-2	once	TGTGCCAGCAGCTACATCTACGAGCAGTACTTC	CASSYIYEQYF
TRBD1	TRBJ2-2	TRBV7-8	.	TGTGCCAGCAGTCGGACAGGGAACACCGGGGAGCTGTTTTTT	CASSRTGNTGELFF
TRBD2	TRBJ2-1	TRBV3-1/TRBV3-2	.	TGTGCCAGCAGCCCGCGCAGCGGGGTAGCCTACAATGAGCAGTTCTTC	CASSPRSGVAYNEQFF
.	TRBJ2-3	TRBV14	.	TGTGCCAGCAGCCCCGTCTCTAGCACAGATACGCAGTATTTT	CASSPVSSTDTQYF
.	TRBJ2-4	TRBV14	.	TGTGCCAGCAGCCAACAATCGCAGGGCATTCAGTACTTC	CASSQQSQGIQYF
.	TRBJ2-7	TRBV7-9	.	TGTGCCAGCTCTCAGGGGCAGAACAACGAGCAGTACTTC	CASSQGQNNEQYF